Listed below are T cell receptor beta chains from one sample, sequenced in a study of beta chain features in type 1 diabetes. The repertoire was sequenced with immunoSEQ multiplex PCR; TCRdb's copy has only in-frame clones and lacks some. The sample consists of around 250,000 clones, more than 65% of them appearing once. The source material was naive CD4+ T cells from blood. Receptor source: a man aged 30 to 39 in good health. Each CDR3 is given with its conserved first and last residue. Fields, in order: CDR3 DNA, CDR3 protein, J gene, D gene, clone size, V gene. The D gene is left open where the match is weak. Clone size is shown for a subset of rows, as once, few, many or a class of expanded clone.

TGTGCCAGCAGCTTGCCGGGAGGATTCGACGAGCAGTACTTC CASSLPGGFDEQYF TRBJ2-7 TRBD2 NA TRBV7-9
TGCAGCGTTGAAATGACAGGGACGGGGCAGTACTTC CSVEMTGTGQYF TRBJ2-7 TRBD1 NA TRBV29-1
TGTGCCAGCAGGGGGGAAGGTAATTCACCCCTCCACTTT CASRGEGNSPLHF TRBJ1-6 NA NA TRBV2
TGCGCCAGCAGCGCGACAGGGCAAAACTACAATGAGCAGTTCTTC CASSATGQNYNEQFF TRBJ2-1 TRBD1 NA TRBV5-1
TGTGCCAGCAGCGTAGTAGGGGCCACTGAAGCTTTCTTT CASSVVGATEAFF TRBJ1-1 NA once TRBV9
TGTGCCTGGATGAGGCTCTGGGCGGCAGGGAGGAAAGAGACCCAGTACTTC CAWMRLWAAGRKETQYF TRBJ2-5 NA NA TRBV30
TGTGCCAGCAGCCTCGACGCCCCTAGAGGGGAAAAACTGTTTTTT CASSLDAPRGEKLFF TRBJ1-4 NA NA TRBV7-2
TGTGCCAGCAGCTTAGTCAGTACCGGGGAGCTGTTTTTT CASSLVSTGELFF TRBJ2-2 NA once TRBV11-2
TGTGCCAGCAGTCCAGACCCGGGACCCCGAGGGCAGCCCCAGCATTTT CASSPDPGPRGQPQHF TRBJ1-5 NA NA TRBV27
TGTGCCAGCACCCCTAACGCTGCCAAAAACATTCAGTACTTC CASTPNAAKNIQYF TRBJ2-4 NA NA TRBV28
TGTGCCTGGAGTGGTGGGAGAGAGACCCAGTACTTC CAWSGGRETQYF TRBJ2-5 NA NA TRBV30
TGTGCCAGCAGTTTCTCGGGAGTCTACGAGCAGTACTTC CASSFSGVYEQYF TRBJ2-7 NA NA TRBV28
TGCGCCAGCAGACTCGGACTAGCGCCCTACGAGCAGTACTTC CASRLGLAPYEQYF TRBJ2-7 TRBD2 NA TRBV5-1
TGTGCCAGCAGTGAAATCACTGAAGCTTTCTTT CASSEITEAFF TRBJ1-1 NA NA TRBV2
TGTGCCAGCAGTGATGTTAGCCCTCCTACGCAGTATTTT CASSDVSPPTQYF TRBJ2-3 NA NA TRBV25-1
TGCAGCGCCGAGGACAGCTACGAGCAGTACTTC CSAEDSYEQYF TRBJ2-7 NA NA TRBV29-1
TGTGCCAGCAGCTCTCGTCGAGACTATGATGAGCAGTTCTTC CASSSRRDYDEQFF TRBJ2-1 NA NA TRBV7-9
TGTGCCAGCTCACCACCGAATTTCTCCTACGAGCAGTACTTC CASSPPNFSYEQYF TRBJ2-7 NA NA TRBV18
TGTGCCAGCAGCTCTCAGAATTCACCCCTCCACTTT CASSSQNSPLHF TRBJ1-6 NA NA TRBV7-2
TGCAGCGTTGGACAGGGAGGGACTGAAGCTTTCTTT CSVGQGGTEAFF TRBJ1-1 TRBD1 NA TRBV29-1
TGCAGCGACCTGGGGGGACCGTTCACAGATACGCAGTATTTT CSDLGGPFTDTQYF TRBJ2-3 NA once TRBV29-1
TGTGCCAGCAGCCTGAACAGGGATCGGGGTGAAGCTTTCTTT CASSLNRDRGEAFF TRBJ1-1 NA NA TRBV5-6
TGTGCCAGCAGCGGACTACGCGGGAGCACAGATACGCAGTATTTT CASSGLRGSTDTQYF TRBJ2-3 NA NA TRBV13
TGCGCCAGCAGCTTGGAAGGCGCAGCAAAGACCCAGTACTTC CASSLEGAAKTQYF TRBJ2-5 NA NA TRBV5-1
TGTGCCTGGAGTAAGGACTACAATGAGCAGTTCTTC CAWSKDYNEQFF TRBJ2-1 NA NA TRBV30
TGTGCCAGCAGCTCCGGATTTTACGAGCAGTACTTC CASSSGFYEQYF TRBJ2-7 NA NA TRBV5-4
TGCGCCAGCCTGAATAGACAGGCGAACACCGGGGAGCTGTTTTTT CASLNRQANTGELFF TRBJ2-2 NA NA TRBV4-1
TGCAGCGTTGAGGATTTAGCGGATAGCTCCTACAATGAGCAGTTCTTC CSVEDLADSSYNEQFF TRBJ2-1 NA once TRBV29-1
TGTGCCAGCAGCGTAGGACAGAATAATTCACCCCTCCACTTT CASSVGQNNSPLHF TRBJ1-6 NA NA TRBV9
TGTGCCAGCAGCTTTGTGGACACCAGGCTCAACTATGGCTACACCTTC CASSFVDTRLNYGYTF TRBJ1-2 NA few TRBV5-4
TGTGCCTGGTTGGGACTCCCGGGGACTGAAGCTTTCTTT CAWLGLPGTEAFF TRBJ1-1 NA NA TRBV30
TGTGCCAGCAGGCAAAGGACAGGGGTTGGCACAGATACGCAGTATTTT CASRQRTGVGTDTQYF TRBJ2-3 TRBD1 few TRBV2